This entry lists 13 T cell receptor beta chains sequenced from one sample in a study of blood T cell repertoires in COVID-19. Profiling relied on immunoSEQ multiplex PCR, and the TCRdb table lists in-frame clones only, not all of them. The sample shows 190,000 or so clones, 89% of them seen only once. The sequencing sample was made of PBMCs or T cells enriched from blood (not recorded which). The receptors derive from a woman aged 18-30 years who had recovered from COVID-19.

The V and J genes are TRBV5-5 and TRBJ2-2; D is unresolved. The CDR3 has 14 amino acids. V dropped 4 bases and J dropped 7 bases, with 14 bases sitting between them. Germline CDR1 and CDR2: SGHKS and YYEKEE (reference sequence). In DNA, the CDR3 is TGTGCCAGCAGCCCTGACACTGGTGGCGGGGAGCTGTTTTTT. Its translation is CASSPDTGGGELFF. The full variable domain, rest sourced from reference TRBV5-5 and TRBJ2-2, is DAGVTQSPTHLIKTRGQQVTLRCSPISGHKSVSWYQQVLGQGPQFIFQYYEKEERGRGNFPDRFSARQFPNYSSELNVNALLLGDSALYLCASSPDTGGGELFFGEGSRLTVL.

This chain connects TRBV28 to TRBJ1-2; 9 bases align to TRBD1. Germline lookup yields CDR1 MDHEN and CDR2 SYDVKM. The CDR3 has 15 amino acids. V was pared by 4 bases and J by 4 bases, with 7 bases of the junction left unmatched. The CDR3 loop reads CASSSSGTGFYGYTF. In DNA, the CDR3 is TGTGCCAGCAGTTCATCTGGGACAGGGTTCTATGGCTACACCTTC.

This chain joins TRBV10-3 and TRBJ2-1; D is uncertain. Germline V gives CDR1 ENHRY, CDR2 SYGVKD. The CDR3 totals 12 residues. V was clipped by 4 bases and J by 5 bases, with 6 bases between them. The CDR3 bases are TGTGCCATCAGTGGTGGAGACAATGAGCAGTTCTTC. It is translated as CAISGGDNEQFF.

Here the CDR3 DNA reads TGCAGTGCTAGTACAGTTACGGGCAGGGCGGACACTGAAGCTTTCTTT. It codes for CSASTVTGRADTEAFF. The chain employs TRBV20-1 and TRBJ1-1, with D possibly matching TRBD1 (5 bases). V was cut by 3 bases and J by 3 bases, with 20 bases left in between. The germline V gene has CDR1 DFQATT and CDR2 SNEGSKA (reference sequence). The CDR3 consists of 16 residues.

CDR3 amino acids: CAWRTGVSYTF. In DNA form, the CDR3 reads TGTGCCTGGAGGACAGGGGTGAGCTACACCTTC. The V and J genes are TRBV30 and TRBJ1-2; 8 nucleotides line up with TRBD1. Germline CDR1 is GTSNPN and CDR2 is SVGIG (reference sequence). Trimming cost V 3 bases and J 9 bases; bases outside gene matches: 3. The CDR3 consists of 11 residues.

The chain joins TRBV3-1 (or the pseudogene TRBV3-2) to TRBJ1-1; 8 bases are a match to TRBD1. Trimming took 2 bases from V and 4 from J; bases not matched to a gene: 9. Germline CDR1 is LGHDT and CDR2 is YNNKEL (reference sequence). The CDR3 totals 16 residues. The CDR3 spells CASSQYSGGSGTEAFF. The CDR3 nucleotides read TGTGCCAGCAGCCAATATTCAGGGGGCAGCGGCACTGAAGCTTTCTTT.

The CDR3 DNA reads as TGCGCCAGCAGCTTCCATTGGGGGGTATCCTACGAGCAGTACTTC. Translated, it gives CASSFHWGVSYEQYF. The rearrangement joins TRBV5-1 to TRBJ2-7; TRBD2 might be the D (6 bases). V was trimmed by 2 bases and J by 1 base, leaving 13 bases between them. This CDR3 is 15 amino acids long. The germline V gene encodes CDR1 SGHRS and CDR2 YFSETQ.

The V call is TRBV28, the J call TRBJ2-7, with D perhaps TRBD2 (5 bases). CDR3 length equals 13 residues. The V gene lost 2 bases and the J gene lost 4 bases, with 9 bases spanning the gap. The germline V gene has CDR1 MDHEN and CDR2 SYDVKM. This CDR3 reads CASSLPRGYEQYF. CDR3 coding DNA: TGTGCCAGCAGTTTACCCCGGGGTTACGAGCAGTACTTC. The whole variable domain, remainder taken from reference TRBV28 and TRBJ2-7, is DVKVTQSSRYLVKRTGEKVFLECVQDMDHENMFWYRQDPGLGLRLIYFSYDVKMKEKGDIPEGYSVSREKKERFSLILESASTNQTSMYLCASSLPRGYEQYFGPGTRLTVT.

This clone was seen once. In nucleotides, the CDR3 is TGTGCCAGCGGGCCCGTTAGCGGGGGGACCTACGAGCAGTACTTC. This codes for CASGPVSGGTYEQYF. The gene calls are TRBV28 and TRBJ2-7; 10 bases match TRBD2. Unmatched junction bases numbered 9, after V lost 8 bases and J lost 2 bases. Germline loops: CDR1 MDHEN, CDR2 SYDVKM. The CDR3 is made up of 15 amino acids.

CDR3 nucleotide sequence: TGTGCCATCAGTGGGGTAGCGGGGGAGCAGTACTTC. Residues: CAISGVAGEQYF. The J gene is TRBJ2-7, the V gene TRBV10-3; TRBD2 matches at 8 bases. The junction had 3 bases not matched to a gene; V was cut back by 4 bases and J by 7 bases. The CDR3 consists of 12 residues. The germline V gene encodes CDR1 ENHRY and CDR2 SYGVKD.

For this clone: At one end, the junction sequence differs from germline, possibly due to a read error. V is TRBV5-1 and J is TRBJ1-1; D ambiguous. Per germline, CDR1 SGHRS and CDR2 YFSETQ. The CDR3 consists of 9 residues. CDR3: CRRNTEAFF. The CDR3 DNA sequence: TGTCGGAGAAACACTGAAGCTTTCTTT.

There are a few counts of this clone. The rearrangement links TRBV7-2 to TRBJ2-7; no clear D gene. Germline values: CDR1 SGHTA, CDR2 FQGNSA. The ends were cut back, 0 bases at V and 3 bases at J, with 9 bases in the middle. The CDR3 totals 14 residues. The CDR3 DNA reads TGTGCCAGCAGCTTAGCAGACATGCTCTACGAGCAGTACTTC. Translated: CASSLADMLYEQYF.

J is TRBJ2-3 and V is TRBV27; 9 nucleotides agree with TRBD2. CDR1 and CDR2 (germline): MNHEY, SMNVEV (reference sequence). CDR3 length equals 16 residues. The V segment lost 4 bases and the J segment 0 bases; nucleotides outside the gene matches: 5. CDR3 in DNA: TGTGCCAGCAGTTGGGGGACTAGCCCGAGCACAGATACGCAGTATTTT. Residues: CASSWGTSPSTDTQYF.